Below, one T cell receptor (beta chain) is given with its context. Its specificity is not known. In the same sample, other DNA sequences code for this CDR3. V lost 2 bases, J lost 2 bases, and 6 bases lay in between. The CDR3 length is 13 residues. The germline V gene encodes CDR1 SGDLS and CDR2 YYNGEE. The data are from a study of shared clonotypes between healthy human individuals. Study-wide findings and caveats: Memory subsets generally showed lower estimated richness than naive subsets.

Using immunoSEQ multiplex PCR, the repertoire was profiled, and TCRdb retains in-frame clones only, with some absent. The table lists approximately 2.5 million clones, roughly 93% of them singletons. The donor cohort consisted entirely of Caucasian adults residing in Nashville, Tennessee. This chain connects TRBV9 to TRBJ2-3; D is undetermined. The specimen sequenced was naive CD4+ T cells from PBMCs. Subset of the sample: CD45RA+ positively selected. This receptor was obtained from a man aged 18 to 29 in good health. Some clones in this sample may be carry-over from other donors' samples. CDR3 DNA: TGTGCCAGCAGCGTCGGTTCCACAGATACGCAGTATTTT. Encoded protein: CASSVGSTDTQYF.